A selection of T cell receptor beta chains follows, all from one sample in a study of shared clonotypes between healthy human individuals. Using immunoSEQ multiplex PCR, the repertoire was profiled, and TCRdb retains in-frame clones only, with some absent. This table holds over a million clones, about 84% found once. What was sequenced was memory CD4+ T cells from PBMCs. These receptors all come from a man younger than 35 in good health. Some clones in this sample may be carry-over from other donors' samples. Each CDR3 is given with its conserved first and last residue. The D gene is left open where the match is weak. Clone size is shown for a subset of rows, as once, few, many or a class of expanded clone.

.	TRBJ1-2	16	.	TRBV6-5	TGTGCCAGCAGTTACACCCCCCGAGACCGGAACTATGGCTACACCTTC	CASSYTPRDRNYGYTF
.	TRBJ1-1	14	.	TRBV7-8	TGTGCCAGCAGCTTAGGGCTAAGAGGGACTGAAGCTTTCTTT	CASSLGLRGTEAFF
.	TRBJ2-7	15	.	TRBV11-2	TGTGCCAGCAGCTTAGTTCGAGCAACCAAGGGCGAGCAGTACTTC	CASSLVRATKGEQYF
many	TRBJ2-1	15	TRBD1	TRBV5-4	TGTGCCAGCAGCTTGGTTACAGGGGTGGGCAATGAGCAGTTCTTC	CASSLVTGVGNEQFF
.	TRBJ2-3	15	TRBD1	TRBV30	TGTGCCTGGAGTGCCCCGACAGGGTGGACAGATACGCAGTATTTT	CAWSAPTGWTDTQYF
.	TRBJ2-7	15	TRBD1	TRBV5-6	TGTGCCAGCAGCTTGATAGGACAGGCTACCTACGAGCAGTACTTC	CASSLIGQATYEQYF
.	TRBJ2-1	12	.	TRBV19	TGTGCCAGTAGTCCCCCGGGGGAAGGGCAGTTCTTC	CASSPPGEGQFF
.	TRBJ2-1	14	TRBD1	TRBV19	TGTGCCAGTAAGGGGACAGGGGGCTACAATGAGCAGTTCTTC	CASKGTGGYNEQFF
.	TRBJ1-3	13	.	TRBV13	TGTGCCAGCAGCTTAGATCGGGGTGACACCATATATTTT	CASSLDRGDTIYF
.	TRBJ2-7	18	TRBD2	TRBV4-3	TGCGCCAGCAGCCAAGATCGAACTAGCGGGAGGGGTTCCTACGAGCAGTACTTC	CASSQDRTSGRGSYEQYF
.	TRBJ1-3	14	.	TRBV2	TGTGCCAGCAGAATCCGGGACACAGGAAACACCATATATTTT	CASRIRDTGNTIYF
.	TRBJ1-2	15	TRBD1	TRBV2	TGTGCCAGCAGCGCGGTAGGACAGGGGGCAAGAGGCTACACCTTC	CASSAVGQGARGYTF
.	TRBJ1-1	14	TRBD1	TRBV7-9	TGTGCCAGCAGACGGGACAGCGAGAACACTGAAGCTTTCTTT	CASRRDSENTEAFF
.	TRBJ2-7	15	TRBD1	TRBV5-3	TGTGCCAGAAGCTTGGAACGGACAGGGACCTACGAGCAGTACTTC	CARSLERTGTYEQYF
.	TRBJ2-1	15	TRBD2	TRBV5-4	TGTGCCAGCAGCTTGACTAGCGGGTCTTACAATGAGCAGTTCTTC	CASSLTSGSYNEQFF
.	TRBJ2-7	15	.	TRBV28	TGTGCCAGCAGTTCCCTCGGGACGGGGGACTACGAGCAGTACTTC	CASSSLGTGDYEQYF
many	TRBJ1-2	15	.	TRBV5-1	TGCGCCAGCAGCCTACCGGACGTTAATCAGGGGGGCTACACCTTC	CASSLPDVNQGGYTF
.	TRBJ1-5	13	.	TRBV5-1	TGCGCCAGCCCGGACTTCCCCAATCAGCCCCAGCATTTT	CASPDFPNQPQHF
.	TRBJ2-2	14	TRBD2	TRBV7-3	TGTGCCAGCAGCTCGCCCGGGGGGATCGGGGAGCTGTTTTTT	CASSSPGGIGELFF
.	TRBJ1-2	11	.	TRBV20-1	TGCAGTGCTAGAAATAGGGATGGCTACACCTTC	CSARNRDGYTF
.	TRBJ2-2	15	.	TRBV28	TGTGCCAGCAAGAAGGCGGGATCGGTAGCCGGGGAGCTGTTTTTT	CASKKAGSVAGELFF
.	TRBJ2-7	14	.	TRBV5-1	TGCGCCAGCAGCTTGCTAATTCGAGGCTACGAGCAGTACTTC	CASSLLIRGYEQYF
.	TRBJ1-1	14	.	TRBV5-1	TGCGCCAGCAGCTTGGACGGGGGTGAGCGTGAAGCTTTCTTT	CASSLDGGEREAFF
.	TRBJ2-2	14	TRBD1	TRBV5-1	TGCGCCAGCAGCTACGGGACAGGGACCGGGGAGCTGTTTTTT	CASSYGTGTGELFF
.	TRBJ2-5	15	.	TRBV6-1	TGTGCCATCAGTGATAGGCAGAGATACCAAGAGACCCAGTACTTC	CAISDRQRYQETQYF
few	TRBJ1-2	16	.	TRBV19	TGTGCCAGTGCGTCCCAACAGCACAGGGTTCGCGATGGCTACACCTTC	CASASQQHRVRDGYTF
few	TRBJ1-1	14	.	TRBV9	TGTGCCAGCAGCGTAGGTGGACAGTCTCGGGAAGCTTTCTTT	CASSVGGQSREAFF
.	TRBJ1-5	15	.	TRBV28	TGTGCCAGCAGCCCCGGGACCGCAAACGTCCAGCCCCAGCATTTT	CASSPGTANVQPQHF
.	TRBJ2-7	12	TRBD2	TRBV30	TGTGCCTGGAGTCAACCTCGCGGGAGGACGTACTTC	CAWSQPRGRTYF
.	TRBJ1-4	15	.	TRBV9	TGTGCCAGCAGCGTAGCTGTGGGGGTTCATGAAAAACTGTTTTTT	CASSVAVGVHEKLFF
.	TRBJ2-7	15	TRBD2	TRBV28	TGTGCCAGCAGTTCTTTAGCGGGAGGCTCCTACGAGCAGTACTTC	CASSSLAGGSYEQYF
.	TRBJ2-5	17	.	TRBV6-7	TGTGCCAGCAGTTACGGTGAGAGGGGCGAAATCCCAGAGACCCAGTACTTC	CASSYGERGEIPETQYF
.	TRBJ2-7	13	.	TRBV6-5	TGTGCCAGCAGTTCACCTGCAGGGTACGAGCAGTACTTC	CASSSPAGYEQYF